Shown below are 24 T cell receptor beta chains from a single sample sequenced in a study of response to subunit inactivated influenza vaccine. TCRdb passed the RT-PCR reads through MiXCR, listing each CDR3 protein once. The data show 500,000 to 600,000 distinct CDR3 sequences, roughly 12% seen once. The sample consisted of PBMCs from blood, taken on the day of vaccination. Receptor source: a man aged 45-65 years who received an inactivated influenza vaccine.

This chain joins TRBV3-1 and TRBJ2-7; 8 bases match TRBD1. V dropped 0 bases and J dropped 3; count of bases not matched to a gene: 10. Germline CDR1 reads LGHDT; CDR2 reads YNNKEL (reference sequence). The CDR3 sequence is 17 residues long. CDR3 protein: CASSQDNRGNLRYEQYF. CDR3 DNA sequence: TGTGCCAGCAGCCAAGACAACAGGGGGAATTTACGCTACGAGCAGTACTTC.

The sample holds many counts of this clonotype. The chain employs TRBV4-2 and TRBJ2-5; tentative D call: TRBD2 (6 bases). Germline loops: CDR1 LGHNA, CDR2 YNFKEQ. V shed 3 bases and J shed 0 bases, with 11 bases lying between them. The CDR3 is 15 residues long. The CDR3 reads CASSHRIADQETQYF. The DNA of the CDR3 is TGTGCCAGCAGCCACCGAATAGCGGACCAAGAGACCCAGTACTTC.

This clonotype was detected only a few times. The V gene is TRBV29-1, the J gene TRBJ2-7, with D hard to call. Looked up from germline, CDR1 is SQVTM and CDR2 is ANQGSEA. The CDR3 has 11 amino acids. Trimming pared 6 bases from V and 7 bases from J, leaving 13 bases between. In DNA, the CDR3 is TGCAGCGTCCTAGGCGCGGAGGAGCAGTACTTC. It codes for CSVLGAEEQYF.

This clonotype turned up a few times. The chain employs TRBV6-5 and TRBJ2-2; D unresolved. The germline V gene has CDR1 MNHEY and CDR2 SVGAGI. Deletions cut 3 bases from V and 5 bases from J, with 10 bases between. The CDR3 consists of 14 residues. The CDR3 here is CASSYLQRTGELFF. The CDR3 coding sequence is TGTGCCAGCAGTTATTTACAAAGGACCGGGGAGCTGTTTTTT.

This clonotype has at least ten counts. The rearrangement links TRBV7-9 to TRBJ2-7; no clear D. CDR3 length: 12 residues. CDR1 and CDR2 from the germline V gene are SEHNR and FQNEAQ (reference sequence). Trimming cost V 4 bases and J 8 bases, with 12 bases left between them. In nucleotides, the CDR3 is TGTGCCAGCAGCTACGGGTCAGGTCAGCAGTACTTC. Amino acid sequence: CASSYGSGQQYF. Full variable domain (outside the CDR3, taken from reference TRBV7-9 and TRBJ2-7): DTGVSQNPRHKITKRGQNVTFRCDPISEHNRLYWYRQTLGQGPEFLTYFQNEAQLEKSRLLSDRFSAERPKGSFSTLEIQRTEQGDSAMYLCASSYGSGQQYFGPGTRLTVT.

A few counts support this clonotype. The gene calls are TRBV7-2 and TRBJ2-1; D is uncertain. CDR3 size: 14 residues. The germline V and J ends were trimmed by 1 base and 3 bases, with 7 bases remaining between them. In germline, CDR1 is SGHTA, CDR2 FQGNSA. CDR3 bases: TGTGCCAGCAGCTTAGAGCTACTCTACAATGAGCAGTTCTTC. This encodes CASSLELLYNEQFF.

This clonotype has just a few counts. The chain employs TRBV7-2 and TRBJ1-6, with D possibly being TRBD1 (5 bases). Between the trimmed V and J ends, which lost 4 bases and 7 bases, there was a span of 17 bases. The V gene's germline CDR1 is SGHTA and CDR2 FQGNSA. The CDR3 is 16 amino acids. This CDR3 is CASSSGGGRPNSPLHF. CDR3 DNA: TGTGCCAGCAGCTCCGGGGGAGGGCGGCCAAATTCACCCCTCCACTTT.

This clonotype was detected only a few times. V usage is TRBV5-1 and J usage is TRBJ2-3; D is perhaps TRBD2 (6 bases). CDR3 length: 14 residues. Germline V gene lookup returns CDR1 SGHRS and CDR2 YFSETQ. The ends were cut back, 2 bases at V and 5 bases at J, with 12 bases in the middle. CDR3 nucleotides: TGCGCCAGCAGCTTTGTGGAGGGCGAAGATACGCAGTATTTT. As protein: CASSFVEGEDTQYF.

The chain joins TRBV7-2 to TRBJ1-3; D not certain. The CDR3 is 15 residues long. The germline V gene has CDR1 SGHTA and CDR2 FQGNSA. Deletions cut 1 base from V and 3 bases from J, with 10 bases between. The CDR3 coding sequence is TGTGCCAGCAGCTTAGAAGTAAGAGGTGGAAACACCATATATTTT. Translating it yields CASSLEVRGGNTIYF.

The chain joins TRBV6-2 or TRBV6-3 to TRBJ2-5; D is undetermined. Germline lookup yields CDR1 MNHEY and CDR2 SVGEGT. There are 11 residues in the CDR3. The V end lost 2 bases, the J end lost 9 bases, and 7 bases lay between the germline ends. CDR3 amino acids: CASSYNTAQYF. CDR3 bases: TGTGCCAGCAGTTACAACACGGCCCAGTACTTC.

This clonotype has only a few counts. The V gene is TRBV7-9, the J gene TRBJ1-4; D possibly corresponds to TRBD1 (5 bases). V dropped 6 bases and J dropped 3 bases, with 17 bases sitting between them. Germline V gene lookup returns CDR1 SEHNR and CDR2 FQNEAQ (reference sequence). There are 16 residues in the CDR3. CDR3 in DNA: TGTGCCAGCAGAACCGGAGTCGGGGGACCTAATGAAAAACTGTTTTTT. Translated: CASRTGVGGPNEKLFF.

The chain uses TRBV15 and TRBJ2-3; D could derive from TRBD1 or TRBD2 (5 bases each). This CDR3 region has 13 residues. The V gene lost 8 bases and the J gene lost 1 base, with 10 bases spanning the gap. The germline gives CDR1 LNHNV, CDR2 YYDKDF (reference sequence). The CDR3 bases are TGTGCCACCGGGACCCGAGGCACAGATACGCAGTATTTT. It encodes CATGTRGTDTQYF.

This clonotype was counted ten times or more. V is TRBV5-1 and J is TRBJ2-7; no firm D call. Trimming took 0 bases from V and 3 from J, leaving 7 bases between them. Germline CDR1 reads SGHRS; CDR2 reads YFSETQ. The CDR3 sequence is 13 residues long. The CDR3 region has the DNA TGCGCCAGCAGCTTGGTTGATGACTACGAGCAGTACTTC. It yields the protein CASSLVDDYEQYF.

This sequence joins TRBV3-1 and TRBJ2-5, with 7 bases fitting TRBD1. Trimming cost V 4 bases and J 6 bases; bases outside gene matches: 8. The germline gives CDR1 LGHDT, CDR2 YNNKEL (reference sequence). This CDR3 has 14 residues. CDR3 bases: TGTGCCAGCAGCCTCTCGACAGGGATACAGACCCAGTACTTC. Translated, it gives CASSLSTGIQTQYF.

This clonotype was recorded a few times. The chain links TRBV7-9 to TRBJ2-7; a weak D match, TRBD2 (6 bases). The CDR3 extends over 14 amino acids. V gave up 7 bases and J gave up 2 bases, with 15 bases separating them. Germline values: CDR1 SEHNR, CDR2 FQNEAQ (reference sequence). The chain's CDR3 is CASTPSGVAYEQYF. The CDR3 DNA is TGTGCCAGCACCCCATCGGGGGTCGCCTACGAGCAGTACTTC.

This clonotype appeared a few times. The chain is built from TRBV20-1 and TRBJ2-7; possibly TRBD2 for D (5 bases). The germline V and J ends were trimmed by 3 bases and 2 bases, with 14 bases remaining between them. The CDR3 extends over 14 amino acids. Germline values: CDR1 DFQATT, CDR2 SNEGSKA (reference sequence). CDR3 in amino acids: CSASSSAGTYEQYF. CDR3 nucleotides: TGCAGTGCTAGTTCTTCGGCGGGTACCTACGAGCAGTACTTC.

This clonotype was seen a handful of times. The chain carries TRBV6-2 or TRBV6-3 and TRBJ2-2; D is unresolved. Germline V gives CDR1 MNHEY, CDR2 SVGEGT. Deletions cut 1 base from V and 3 bases from J, with 9 bases between. The CDR3 totals 15 residues. Written as DNA, the CDR3 is TGTGCCAGCAGTTACTTGAGGAGTGACACCGGGGAGCTGTTTTTT. It translates to CASSYLRSDTGELFF.

This clonotype was counted many times. This sequence joins TRBV20-1 and TRBJ2-1; 13 positions match TRBD2. V shed 4 bases, J shed 8 bases, and the junction held 17 bases outside the gene matches. CDR3 length: 18 residues. Germline V lookup: CDR1 DFQATT, CDR2 SNEGSKA (reference sequence). The CDR3 reads CSATNQLLTSGGRDEQFF. For the CDR3, the DNA is TGCAGTGCTACGAACCAACTACTGACTAGCGGGGGGAGGGATGAGCAGTTCTTC.

There are a few counts of this clonotype. V is TRBV7-8 and J is TRBJ2-7; 9 positions agree with TRBD2. The CDR3 consists of 15 residues. CDR1 and CDR2 (germline): SGHVS, FQNEAQ. Germline trimming cut 5 bases from V and 3 bases from J; bases unmatched to any gene: 8. The CDR3 reads CASSPTAGGYYEQYF. DNA for the CDR3: TGTGCCAGCAGCCCCACCGCGGGAGGGTACTACGAGCAGTACTTC.

The table lists this clonotype with a few counts. The chain joins TRBV5-8 to TRBJ2-7; 11 bases map to TRBD1. Trimming at V came to 4 bases and at J to 4 bases, leaving 4 bases not matched to a gene. CDR1 and CDR2 from the germline V gene are SGHTS and YDEGEE. This CDR3 region has 14 residues. CDR3 DNA sequence: TGTGCCAGCAGCCCGGACAGGGGGCTGTACGAGCAGTACTTC. Protein: CASSPDRGLYEQYF.

This clonotype showed up many times. One end of the junction varies from germline; a read error may be responsible. J is TRBJ1-1 and V is TRBV5-1; D possibly corresponds to TRBD1 (5 bases). The CDR3 consists of 13 residues. Germline V gene lookup returns CDR1 SGHRS and CDR2 YFSETQ. The CDR3 sequence is CASSLAQGTEAFF. DNA of the CDR3: TGTGCCAGCAGTTTAGCGCAGGGCACTGAAGCTTTCTTT. The whole variable domain, filled in from reference TRBV5-1 and TRBJ1-1, reads KAGVTQTPRYLIKTRGQQVTLSCSPISGHRSVSWYQQTPGQGLQFLFEYFSETQRNKGNFPGRFSGRQFSNSRSEMNVSTLELGDSALYLCASSLAQGTEAFFGQGTRLTVV.

The chain couples TRBV18 to TRBJ1-1; 10 positions match TRBD1. Germline V lookup: CDR1 KGHSH, CDR2 LQKENI. The CDR3 contains 13 residues. V gave up 6 bases and J gave up 6 bases; unmatched junction bases: 4. CDR3 sequence: CASSGTGVSEAFF. CDR3 DNA: TGTGCCAGCTCCGGGACAGGGGTATCTGAAGCTTTCTTT.

This clonotype was seen a few times. The chain combines TRBV5-1 with TRBJ2-1, with D unclear. Germline CDR1 SGHRS, CDR2 YFSETQ. This CDR3 region has 12 residues. Deletions cut 5 bases from V and 5 bases from J, with 8 bases between. CDR3 bases: TGCGCCAGCAGTGAAGCGCACAATGAGCAGTTCTTC. It codes for CASSEAHNEQFF.

This clonotype has only a few counts. This chain connects TRBV7-9 to TRBJ2-7; D tentatively reads TRBD1 or TRBD2 (5 bases each). CDR3 length equals 13 residues. V lost 6 bases, J lost 3 bases, and 12 bases lay in between. Germline-derived CDR1 and CDR2 are SEHNR and FQNEAQ (reference sequence). The CDR3 loop is CASSTGTYYEQYF. In DNA, the CDR3 is TGTGCCAGCAGTACCGGGACCTACTACGAGCAGTACTTC.